The 13 T cell receptor beta chains in this list originate from one sample, sequenced in a study of blood T cell repertoires in COVID-19. Clones were read by immunoSEQ multiplex PCR, and TCRdb kept only the in-frame ones, dropping some. The repertoire holds about 500,000 clones, with around 87% as singletons. Sequenced input: PBMCs or T cells enriched from blood (not recorded which). The source of these receptors is a woman under 30 who had recovered from COVID-19.

The CDR3 reads CASSIQQRVAEAFF. In DNA, the CDR3 is TGTGCCAGTAGTATTCAACAGAGGGTGGCTGAAGCTTTCTTT. The V and J genes are TRBV19 and TRBJ1-1; D gene ambiguous. Germline CDR1 and CDR2: LNHDA and SQIVND (reference sequence). V lost 3 bases and J lost 6, with 14 bases in between. The CDR3 loop spans 14 amino acids.

The rearrangement uses TRBV30 and TRBJ2-2; 7 bases are a match to TRBD2. Germline values: CDR1 GTSNPN, CDR2 SVGIG (reference sequence). Losses at the gene ends were 0 bases for V and 4 bases for J; bases not matched to a gene: 5. This CDR3 has 15 residues. The CDR3 nucleotides read TGTGCCTGGAGTGTGGGAGGGATACTCACCGGGGAGCTGTTTTTT. This gives the protein CAWSVGGILTGELFF.

The chain joins TRBV24-1 to TRBJ1-4; D is undetermined. The CDR3 extends over 14 amino acids. Deletions cut 3 bases from V and 4 bases from J, with 8 bases between. Germline V gives CDR1 KGHDR, CDR2 SFDVKD. CDR3 protein: CATSDPGYNEKLFF. The CDR3 DNA follows: TGTGCCACCAGTGATCCAGGCTATAATGAAAAACTGTTTTTT.

The chain uses TRBV10-1 and TRBJ1-1, with a possible D match to TRBD1 (6 bases). CDR3 length: 14 amino acids. The V gene's germline CDR1 is WNHNN and CDR2 SYGVQD (reference sequence). The V gene lost 1 base and the J gene lost 1 base, with 7 bases spanning the gap. The chain's CDR3 is CASSEYRENTEAFF. The DNA of the CDR3 is TGCGCCAGCAGTGAGTACAGGGAGAACACTGAAGCTTTCTTT.

The V gene is TRBV20-1, the J gene TRBJ1-4; 7 bases agree with TRBD1. Germline lookup yields CDR1 DFQATT and CDR2 SNEGSKA (reference sequence). V shed 3 bases, J shed 8 bases, and the junction held 6 bases outside the gene matches. CDR3 length: 13 residues. The CDR3 here is CSASKGAQEKLFF. CDR3 bases: TGCAGTGCTAGTAAGGGGGCGCAAGAAAAACTGTTTTTT.

This rearrangement joins TRBV4-2 to TRBJ1-5, with D perhaps matching TRBD1 (6 bases). V lost 6 bases, J lost 4 bases, and 16 bases lay in between. This CDR3 is built from 15 residues. Germline V gene sequence: CDR1 LGHNA, CDR2 YNFKEQ. The CDR3 nucleotides read TGTGCCAGCAGTCTCGCGGGGGGCGGGAATCAGCCCCAGCATTTT. It codes for CASSLAGGGNQPQHF.

The V call is TRBV21-1, the J call TRBJ2-1; the table's TRBD1 call for D was not verified on the DNA. TRBV21-1 represents a pseudogene. This CDR3 region has 12 residues. CDR3 loop: CASSKGSRGQFF. The CDR3, as DNA: TGTGCCAGCAGCAAAGGGAGCAGGGGGCAGTTCTTC.

The chain couples TRBV10-3 to TRBJ2-2; 11 bases are shared with TRBD2. Losses at the gene ends were 3 bases for V and 7 bases for J; bases not matched to a gene: 7. This CDR3 region has 16 residues. Per germline, CDR1 ENHRY and CDR2 SYGVKD. The CDR3 is CAISDPTSGADGELFF. DNA of the CDR3: TGTGCCATCAGTGATCCGACTAGCGGGGCCGACGGGGAGCTGTTTTTT.

The chain is built from TRBV6-5 and TRBJ2-1; 8 bases align to TRBD2. Trimming cost V 7 bases and J 8 bases; bases outside gene matches: 10. The length of the CDR3 is 14 residues. CDR1 is MNHEY and CDR2 is SVGAGI in the germline V gene. CDR3 in amino acids: CASTGRTSIHEQFF. CDR3 bases: TGTGCCAGCACCGGTCGGACTAGCATTCATGAGCAGTTCTTC.

This chain joins TRBV5-1 and TRBJ2-7; 11 nucleotides align to TRBD2. CDR3 length: 14 amino acids. Germline V gives CDR1 SGHRS, CDR2 YFSETQ. Trimming cost V 2 bases and J 7 bases; bases outside gene matches: 5. CDR3 sequence: CASSFLLAGAEQYF. The CDR3, as DNA: TGCGCCAGCAGCTTCCTACTAGCGGGGGCGGAGCAGTACTTC.

The CDR3 region has the DNA TGTGCCAGCAGGGCCGACAGGGTCACTGAAGCTTTCTTT. Amino acid sequence: CASRADRVTEAFF. The chain is built from TRBV12-3 or TRBV12-4 and TRBJ1-1; 7 nucleotides agree with TRBD1. Unmatched junction bases numbered 5, after V lost 6 bases and J lost 4 bases. The CDR3 loop spans 13 amino acids.

As to this clone: The same CDR3 is also encoded by other DNA sequences in this sample. The chain joins TRBV12-3 or TRBV12-4 to TRBJ1-2; 7 bases fit TRBD1. Trimming removed 6 bases from V and 2 bases from J; junction bases left unmatched: 3. The CDR3 has 13 amino acids. Here the CDR3 reads CASSLDRNYGYTF. CDR3 in DNA: TGTGCCAGCAGCTTGGACAGGAACTATGGCTACACCTTC.

CDR3 sequence (DNA): TGTGCCAGCAGTGCAAGCCTGAACACTGAAGCTTTCTTT. It encodes CASSASLNTEAFF. The rearrangement links TRBV6-4 to TRBJ1-1; no definite D call. The V end was cut by 4 bases, the J end by 0 bases, with 6 bases between. This CDR3 comprises 13 residues. Per germline, CDR1 MRHNA and CDR2 SNTAGT.